A selection of T cell receptor beta chains follows, all from one sample in a study of blood T cell repertoires in COVID-19. The data were produced by immunoSEQ multiplex PCR, yet TCRdb's version contains in-frame clones alone and is incomplete. The sample lists some 270,000 clones; around 90% were seen once. What was sequenced was PBMCs or T cells enriched from blood (not recorded which). These TCRs come from a woman aged 30 to 39 with acute COVID-19. Each CDR3 is given with its conserved first and last residue. The D gene is left open where the match is weak. Clone size, where shown, is once, few, many, or a class for clones that have expanded.

D: TRBD1
size: NA
J: TRBJ1-5
V: TRBV6-1
CDR3: CASSETGGWNQPQHF
DNA: TGTGCCAGCAGTGAGACAGGGGGTTGGAATCAGCCCCAGCATTTT

D: NA
size: NA
J: TRBJ2-7
V: TRBV7-8
CDR3: CASSSRDPSYEQYF
DNA: TGTGCCAGCAGCTCCCGGGATCCCAGCTACGAGCAGTACTTC

D: NA
size: NA
J: TRBJ1-2
V: TRBV20-1
CDR3: CSAPRDGGYTF
DNA: TGCAGTGCCCCCAGGGATGGAGGCTACACCTTC

D: NA
size: once
J: TRBJ2-1
V: TRBV5-1
CDR3: CASSSPRVNEQFF
DNA: TGCGCCAGCAGTTCGCCGAGGGTGAATGAGCAGTTCTTC

D: NA
size: NA
J: TRBJ2-3
V: TRBV28
CDR3: CASSLVGLEGTQYF
DNA: TGTGCCAGCAGTTTAGTGGGTCTAGAGGGTACGCAGTATTTT

D: NA
size: NA
J: TRBJ2-3
V: TRBV11-2
CDR3: CASSLDRGTDTQYF
DNA: TGTGCCAGCAGCTTAGATCGGGGCACAGATACGCAGTATTTT

D: TRBD1
size: NA
J: TRBJ1-4
V: TRBV2
CDR3: CASEDREKLFF
DNA: TGTGCCAGCGAGGACAGGGAAAAACTGTTTTTT

D: TRBD1
size: NA
J: TRBJ2-7
V: TRBV6-6
CDR3: CASRVGAGGIYEQYF
DNA: TGTGCCAGCAGGGTCGGTGCAGGGGGAATCTACGAGCAGTACTTC

D: NA
size: NA
J: TRBJ2-7
V: TRBV27
CDR3: CASSFTGPGTYEQYF
DNA: TGTGCCAGCAGTTTCACAGGACCCGGAACCTACGAGCAGTACTTC

D: TRBD2
size: NA
J: TRBJ2-2
V: TRBV2
CDR3: CASRSGGDGELFF
DNA: TGTGCCAGCAGATCCGGGGGGGACGGGGAGCTGTTTTTT

D: TRBD2
size: NA
J: TRBJ2-1
V: TRBV5-1
CDR3: CASSIAGTSASGEQFF
DNA: TGCGCCAGCAGCATAGCCGGGACTAGCGCGTCGGGTGAGCAGTTCTTC

D: NA
size: NA
J: TRBJ2-3
V: TRBV5-4
CDR3: CASSPGQTDTQYF
DNA: TGTGCCAGCAGCCCGGGACAAACAGATACGCAGTATTTT

D: NA
size: NA
J: TRBJ1-3
V: TRBV28
CDR3: CASSEAPPASGNTIYF
DNA: TGTGCCAGCAGTGAGGCACCTCCGGCCTCTGGAAACACCATATATTTT

D: TRBD1
size: NA
J: TRBJ2-7
V: TRBV2
CDR3: CARGQDPYEQYF
DNA: TGTGCCAGGGGACAGGATCCCTACGAGCAGTACTTC

D: TRBD2
size: NA
J: TRBJ2-2
V: TRBV29-1
CDR3: CSVESGVNTGELFF
DNA: TGCAGCGTTGAGAGCGGGGTAAACACCGGGGAGCTGTTTTTT

D: NA
size: NA
J: TRBJ2-7
V: TRBV9
CDR3: CASSVEWTGEQYF
DNA: TGTGCCAGCAGCGTAGAATGGACGGGGGAGCAGTACTTC

D: TRBD2
size: NA
J: TRBJ2-1
V: TRBV10-2
CDR3: CASSEERGAPAYNEQFF
DNA: TGCGCCAGCAGTGAGGAGCGGGGGGCTCCGGCCTACAATGAGCAGTTCTTC

D: NA
size: NA
J: TRBJ2-3
V: TRBV18
CDR3: CASSPLTEHTDTQYF
DNA: TGTGCCAGCTCACCACTTACCGAACACACAGATACGCAGTATTTT

D: NA
size: NA
J: TRBJ2-2
V: TRBV7-2
CDR3: CASSSRPGEANTGELFF
DNA: TGTGCCAGCAGCTCTCGGCCGGGGGAGGCGAACACCGGGGAGCTGTTTTTT

D: TRBD1
size: NA
J: TRBJ2-7
V: TRBV6-2/TRBV6-3
CDR3: CASSYHMGQPLSYEQYF
DNA: TGTGCCAGCAGTTACCACATGGGACAGCCCCTCAGCTACGAGCAGTACTTC

D: NA
size: NA
J: TRBJ2-1
V: TRBV3-1/TRBV3-2
CDR3: CASSQGLGSNEQFF
DNA: TGTGCCAGCAGCCAAGGACTAGGGTCCAATGAGCAGTTCTTC

D: TRBD1
size: NA
J: TRBJ2-1
V: TRBV7-3
CDR3: CASSRQGSNEQFF
DNA: TGTGCCAGCAGCAGACAGGGTTCTAATGAGCAGTTCTTC

D: NA
size: NA
J: TRBJ1-5
V: TRBV5-5
CDR3: CASSLVQGDQPQHF
DNA: TGTGCCAGCAGCTTGGTCCAGGGTGATCAGCCCCAGCATTTT

D: NA
size: NA
J: TRBJ2-7
V: TRBV7-2
CDR3: CASSSPPNYEQYF
DNA: TGTGCCAGCAGCTCACCACCTAACTACGAGCAGTACTTC

D: NA
size: NA
J: TRBJ1-1
V: TRBV6-1
CDR3: CASSERPGMNTEAFF
DNA: TGTGCCAGCAGTGAACGGCCGGGGATGAACACTGAAGCTTTCTTT

D: TRBD2
size: NA
J: TRBJ2-2
V: TRBV24-1
CDR3: CATSDLQTSGRTGELFF
DNA: TGTGCCACCAGTGACCTCCAGACTAGCGGGAGAACCGGGGAGCTGTTTTTT

D: NA
size: NA
J: TRBJ1-1
V: TRBV7-8
CDR3: CASSTSRSTEAFF
DNA: TGTGCCAGCAGCACAAGTAGGAGTACTGAAGCTTTCTTT

D: TRBD1
size: NA
J: TRBJ2-1
V: TRBV5-1
CDR3: CASSLWDRVNEQFF
DNA: TGCGCCAGCAGCTTATGGGACAGGGTCAATGAGCAGTTCTTC

D: NA
size: NA
J: TRBJ1-1
V: TRBV7-9
CDR3: CASSQVRDMNTEAFF
DNA: TGTGCCAGCAGCCAAGTCAGGGACATGAACACTGAAGCTTTCTTT

D: NA
size: NA
J: TRBJ2-1
V: TRBV4-3
CDR3: CASSQDSSSNEQFF
DNA: TGCGCCAGCAGCCAAGATAGTAGTAGCAATGAGCAGTTCTTC